The 19 T cell receptor beta chains below were found in one sample sequenced in a study of metastatic and nonmetastatic thyroid tumors. TCRdb recomputed clones from the PCR reads via MiXCR. The sample holds 30,000 to 40,000 clones, 35% seen once. Thyroid surgery was preceded by no treatment in any patient. The specimen sequenced was tumor tissue. These receptors all stem from a female donor with papillary thyroid cancer or a benign thyroid nodule (not recorded which). Some clones in this sample may be carry-over from other donors' samples.

The rearrangement joins TRBV3-1 to TRBJ2-7, with TRBD2 matching over 12 bases. This CDR3 is built from 16 residues. Germline-derived CDR1 and CDR2 are LGHDT and YNNKEL (reference sequence). J gave up 0 bases and V 4 bases, and 4 bases lay outside the gene matches. CDR3 bases: TGTGCCAGCAGCCTACGGACTAGCGGGGCCTCCTACGAGCAGTACTTC. It codes for CASSLRTSGASYEQYF.

The chain combines TRBV13 with TRBJ1-2; D is uncertain. Trimming stripped 6 bases from V and 2 bases from J, with 16 bases between. The CDR3 is 15 amino acids. The V gene's germline CDR1 is PRHDT and CDR2 FYEKMQ (reference sequence). The CDR3 loop is CASRSSRRENYGYTF. For the CDR3, the DNA is TGTGCCAGCAGATCATCGCGGAGGGAGAACTATGGCTACACCTTC.

The rearrangement links TRBV28 to TRBJ1-1, with 9 bases matching TRBD1. Per germline, CDR1 MDHEN and CDR2 SYDVKM. This CDR3 spans 16 amino acids. V was clipped by 6 bases and J by 1 base; unmatched bases: 9. CDR3 amino acids: CASSLGGTGRNTEAFF. DNA of the CDR3: TGTGCCAGCAGCCTGGGTGGGACAGGGCGGAACACTGAAGCTTTCTTT.

The gene calls are TRBV30 and TRBJ2-5; a possible D gene is TRBD1 (6 bases). The germline V gene has CDR1 GTSNPN and CDR2 SVGIG (reference sequence). V lost 4 bases and J lost 5, with 14 bases in between. The CDR3 spans 13 residues. CDR3 DNA sequence: TGTGCCTGGAAGGCAGGGGCTGTGGAGACCCAGTACTTC. Translated, it gives CAWKAGAVETQYF.

The V call is TRBV18, the J call TRBJ1-4, with D tentatively TRBD1 (5 bases). In germline, CDR1 is KGHSH, CDR2 LQKENI. This CDR3 spans 13 amino acids. The germline V and J ends were trimmed by 4 bases and 4 bases, with 7 bases remaining between them. In nucleotides, the CDR3 is TGTGCCAGCTCACGAGACAGTAATGAAAAACTGTTTTTT. Its translation is CASSRDSNEKLFF.

V is TRBV7-3 and J is TRBJ2-1; D might be TRBD2 (6 bases). V was clipped by 1 base and J by 3 bases, with 13 bases between them. This CDR3 spans 16 amino acids. Germline assignment: CDR1 SGHTA and CDR2 FQGTGA. The CDR3 DNA reads as TGTGCCAGCAGCTTAATTGGATTGCGGGGCTACAATGAGCAGTTCTTC. As protein: CASSLIGLRGYNEQFF.

This clone was seen more than once but under ten times. This chain links TRBV20-1 with TRBJ2-1; TRBD2 aligns across 11 bases. The trim removed 2 bases at V and 5 bases at J, leaving 5 bases unmatched. The CDR3 consists of 15 residues. CDR1 is DFQATT and CDR2 is SNEGSKA in the germline V gene (reference sequence). The CDR3 DNA follows: TGCAGTGCTAGACTGGGACTAGCGGTAGACAATGAGCAGTTCTTC. Its protein is CSARLGLAVDNEQFF.

Sample share makes this clone medium-sized. This chain links TRBV3-1 with TRBJ2-2; D possibly corresponds to TRBD1 (6 bases). Germline V gene data show CDR1 as LGHDT and CDR2 as YNNKEL (reference sequence). V gave up 9 bases and J gave up 2 bases, with 13 bases separating them. The CDR3 runs to 14 residues. The DNA for the CDR3 is TGTGCCAGGCCCGGGACACCCAACACCGGGGAGCTGTTTTTT. Protein sequence: CARPGTPNTGELFF.

With respect to this clone: The junction does not match germline at one end; this may be a read error. J is TRBJ1-2 and V is TRBV7-9; D not resolved. This CDR3 comprises 13 residues. Germline loops: CDR1 SEHNR, CDR2 FQNEAQ (reference sequence). The CDR3 region is CASSDDYRAPKSF. In DNA, the CDR3 is TGTGCCAGCAGCGATGACTACAGAGCCCCCAAATCTTTC.

This clone was observed a few times. The rearrangement uses TRBV19 and TRBJ1-1; D may be TRBD1 (5 bases). V lost 6 bases, J lost 7 bases, and 18 bases lay in between. Germline CDR1 reads LNHDA; CDR2 reads SQIVND (reference sequence). This CDR3 has 14 amino acids. This chain's CDR3 is CASRPGRIKNEAFF. In DNA, the CDR3 is TGTGCCAGTAGGCCGGGACGGATAAAAAATGAAGCTTTCTTT.

The chain recombines TRBV30 with TRBJ2-3; D not certain. V was cut by 3 bases and J by 2 bases, with 6 bases left in between. The CDR3 runs 12 residues. Germline values: CDR1 GTSNPN, CDR2 SVGIG (reference sequence). The CDR3 is CAWRRDTDTQYF. The CDR3 DNA follows: TGTGCCTGGAGGCGAGACACAGATACGCAGTATTTT.

The chain recombines TRBV9 with TRBJ2-2; D is perhaps TRBD2 (6 bases). The germline V gene has CDR1 SGDLS and CDR2 YYNGEE. V gave up 5 bases and J gave up 5 bases, with 19 bases separating them. The CDR3 consists of 16 residues. The CDR3 nucleotides read TGTGCCAGCAGATACCCCGGGACTCGAATTACCGGGGAGCTGTTTTTT. Protein sequence: CASRYPGTRITGELFF.

This chain links TRBV4-1 with TRBJ1-3; D might be TRBD1 (6 bases). The germline CDR1 and CDR2 sequences are MGHRA and YSYEKL. The V end lost 1 base, the J end lost 2 bases, and 9 bases lay between the germline ends. This CDR3 has 15 residues. The CDR3 DNA sequence: TGCGCCAGCAGCCAAGTTGCAGGGGCTGGAAACACCATATATTTT. Translated: CASSQVAGAGNTIYF.

V and J are TRBV10-3 and TRBJ2-1; the match to TRBD2 covers 7 bases. Germline CDR1 reads ENHRY; CDR2 reads SYGVKD. This CDR3 has 13 amino acids. The J segment lost 5 bases and the V segment lost 4 bases, leaving 2 bases of the junction unmatched. CDR3 in DNA: TGTGCCATCAGTGGTGGGACTAACAATGAGCAGTTCTTC. Its protein product is CAISGGTNNEQFF.

This clone was counted ten times or more. The chain is built from TRBV28 and TRBJ2-7; 7 bases align to TRBD1. Germline V CDR1 and CDR2: MDHEN, SYDVKM. Trimming cost V 6 bases and J 4 bases; bases outside gene matches: 9. This CDR3 contains 14 residues. The CDR3 protein is CASSTRDSEYEQYF. CDR3 nucleotide sequence: TGTGCCAGCAGCACCCGGGACAGCGAATACGAGCAGTACTTC.

V gene TRBV6-2 or TRBV6-3 combines with J gene TRBJ2-2; 9 nucleotides agree with TRBD1. The CDR3 totals 13 residues. Germline V gene data show CDR1 as MNHEY and CDR2 as SVGEGT. V shed 9 bases and J 4 bases; nucleotides not matched to a gene: 3. The chain's CDR3 is CARQGAPTGELFF. The CDR3 region has the DNA TGTGCCAGACAGGGGGCGCCCACCGGGGAGCTGTTTTTT.

The CDR3 loop is CASSFAGPPNYEQYF. CDR3 in DNA: TGTGCCAGCAGTTTTGCAGGGCCCCCTAACTACGAGCAGTACTTC. V gene TRBV12-3 or TRBV12-4 combines with J gene TRBJ2-7; D is possibly TRBD1 (5 bases). The ends were cut back, 3 bases at V and 3 bases at J, with 15 bases in the middle. This CDR3 spans 15 amino acids.

This clone was seen only a few times. The rearrangement joins TRBV10-3 to TRBJ1-6; D call uncertain. The CDR3 has 14 residues. The germline CDR1 and CDR2 sequences are ENHRY and SYGVKD. V shed 4 bases and J shed 3 bases, with 7 bases lying between them. CDR3 in amino acids: CAISGDFYNSPLHF. The CDR3 coding sequence is TGTGCCATCAGTGGAGATTTCTATAATTCACCCCTCCACTTT.

CDR3 in DNA: TGCGCCAGCAGCTTGGACCGGGTCGAGTACAATGAGCAGTTCTTC. It specifies CASSLDRVEYNEQFF. This chain links TRBV5-1 with TRBJ2-1, with D unresolved. Germline V gene sequence: CDR1 SGHRS, CDR2 YFSETQ. This CDR3 region has 15 residues. The germline V and J ends were trimmed by 0 bases and 4 bases, with 11 bases remaining between them.